These T cell receptor beta chains were read from a single sample in a study of T cells in Graves' hyperthyroidism and ophthalmopathy. TCRdb re-analysed the multiplex PCR reads in MiXCR, keeping a single row per CDR3 protein. The data hold roughly 500,000 distinct CDR3 sequences, with around a fifth observed a single time. The sequenced sample was blood. These receptors came from a woman in her 70s with Graves' ophthalmopathy. Both conserved end residues are part of each CDR3. A D gene is named only where the DNA matches it firmly. Not every row has a clone size; where given, it reads once, few, many or a size class.

CDR3: CSGRGANTEAFF
DNA: TGCAGTGGAAGGGGCGCGAACACTGAAGCTTTCTTT
V: TRBV20-1
D: NA
J: TRBJ1-1
size: many

CDR3: CASSRTSGSYNEQFF
DNA: TGTGCCAGCAGCCGGACTAGCGGGAGCTACAATGAGCAGTTCTTC
V: TRBV11-2
D: TRBD2
J: TRBJ2-1
size: many

CDR3: CASSLDGWDYGYTF
DNA: TGTGCCAGCAGCTTAGATGGGTGGGACTATGGCTACACCTTC
V: TRBV11-2
D: NA
J: TRBJ1-2
size: NA

CDR3: CATSDRTGGKLNEQFF
DNA: TGTGCCACCAGTGACCGGACAGGGGGTAAATTGAATGAGCAGTTCTTC
V: TRBV24-1
D: TRBD1
J: TRBJ2-1
size: few

CDR3: CASSLAADTQYF
DNA: TGCGCCAGCAGCTTGGCGGCGGATACGCAGTATTTT
V: TRBV5-1
D: NA
J: TRBJ2-3
size: many

CDR3: CASSLDLQGLADTQYF
DNA: TGCGCCAGCAGCTTGGACCTACAGGGGTTGGCAGATACGCAGTATTTT
V: TRBV5-1
D: TRBD1
J: TRBJ2-3
size: few

CDR3: CASSPGLAALRGTDTQYF
DNA: TGCGCCAGCAGCCCTGGACTAGCGGCCCTAAGGGGAACAGATACGCAGTATTTT
V: TRBV5-1
D: TRBD2
J: TRBJ2-3
size: NA

CDR3: CSARDTNRDYEQYF
DNA: TGCAGTGCTAGAGATACTAACAGGGACTACGAGCAGTACTTC
V: TRBV20-1
D: NA
J: TRBJ2-7
size: few

CDR3: CASRRSSGNTIYF
DNA: TGTGCCAGCAGGAGGAGCTCTGGAAACACCATATATTTT
V: TRBV2
D: NA
J: TRBJ1-3
size: NA

CDR3: CASSTLRLAKNIQYF
DNA: TGTGCCAGTAGTACACTCAGACTAGCCAAAAACATTCAGTACTTC
V: TRBV19
D: NA
J: TRBJ2-4
size: once

CDR3: CASRAGTLNEKLFF
DNA: TGTGCCAGCAGAGCCGGGACTTTGAATGAAAAACTGTTTTTT
V: TRBV2
D: NA
J: TRBJ1-4
size: NA

CDR3: CASSPMTGELFF
DNA: TGTGCCAGCAGCCCCATGACCGGGGAGCTGTTTTTT
V: TRBV7-9
D: NA
J: TRBJ2-2
size: few

CDR3: CAGSQATGELFF
DNA: TGTGCCGGCAGCCAAGCTACCGGGGAGCTGTTTTTT
V: TRBV3-1
D: NA
J: TRBJ2-2
size: few

CDR3: CATSVSGRTDTQYF
DNA: TGTGCCACCAGTGTCAGCGGGCGCACAGATACGCAGTATTTT
V: TRBV24-1
D: NA
J: TRBJ2-3
size: few

CDR3: CASSVGEREAQYF
DNA: TGTGCCAGCAGCGTAGGAGAACGGGAGGCCCAGTACTTC
V: TRBV9
D: TRBD2
J: TRBJ2-5
size: NA

CDR3: CASSTDRKETQYF
DNA: TGTGCCAGCAGCACCGACCGGAAAGAGACCCAGTACTTC
V: TRBV2
D: NA
J: TRBJ2-5
size: many

CDR3: CASSWSRSGELFF
DNA: TGTGCCAGCAGTTGGAGCCGGTCCGGGGAGCTGTTTTTT
V: TRBV6-1
D: NA
J: TRBJ2-2
size: NA

CDR3: CASSAGGRGTEAFF
DNA: TGTGCCAGCAGCGCGGGGGGGCGAGGCACTGAAGCTTTCTTT
V: TRBV9
D: NA
J: TRBJ1-1
size: NA

CDR3: CASSRTPGQGYYEQYF
DNA: TGTGCCAGCAGCAGAACTCCGGGACAGGGTTACTACGAGCAGTACTTC
V: TRBV7-2
D: TRBD1
J: TRBJ2-7
size: NA

CDR3: CSAGLAGNTGELFF
DNA: TGCAGTGCCGGACTAGCGGGGAACACCGGGGAGCTGTTTTTT
V: TRBV20-1
D: TRBD2
J: TRBJ2-2
size: few